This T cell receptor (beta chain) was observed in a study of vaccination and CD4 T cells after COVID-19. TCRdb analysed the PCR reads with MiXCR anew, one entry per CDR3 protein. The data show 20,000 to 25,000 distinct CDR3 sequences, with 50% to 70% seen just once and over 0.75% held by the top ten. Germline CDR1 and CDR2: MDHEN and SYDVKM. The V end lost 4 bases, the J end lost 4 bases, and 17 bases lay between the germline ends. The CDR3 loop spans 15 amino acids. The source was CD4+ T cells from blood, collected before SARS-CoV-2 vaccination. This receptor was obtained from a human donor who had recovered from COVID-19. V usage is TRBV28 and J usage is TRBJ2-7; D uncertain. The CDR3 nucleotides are TGTGCCAGCAGTTCCCCCGGTTATCTCATTTACGAGCAGTACTTC. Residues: CASSSPGYLIYEQYF. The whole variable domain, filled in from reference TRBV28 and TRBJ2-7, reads DVKVTQSSRYLVKRTGEKVFLECVQDMDHENMFWYRQDPGLGLRLIYFSYDVKMKEKGDIPEGYSVSREKKERFSLILESASTNQTSMYLCASSSPGYLIYEQYFGPGTRLTVT.